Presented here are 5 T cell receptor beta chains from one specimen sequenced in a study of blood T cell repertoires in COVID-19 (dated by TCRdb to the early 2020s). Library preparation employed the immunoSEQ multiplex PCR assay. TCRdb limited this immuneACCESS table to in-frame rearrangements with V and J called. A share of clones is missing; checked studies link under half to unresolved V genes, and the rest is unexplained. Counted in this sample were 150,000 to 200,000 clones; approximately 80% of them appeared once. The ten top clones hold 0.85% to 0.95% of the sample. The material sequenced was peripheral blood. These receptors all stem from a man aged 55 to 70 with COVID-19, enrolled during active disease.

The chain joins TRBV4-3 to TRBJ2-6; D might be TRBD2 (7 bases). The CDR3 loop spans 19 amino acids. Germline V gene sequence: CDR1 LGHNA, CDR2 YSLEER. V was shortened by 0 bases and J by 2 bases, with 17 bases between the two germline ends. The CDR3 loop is CASSQEWGGGMAGANVLTF. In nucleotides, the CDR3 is TGCGCCAGCAGCCAAGAATGGGGAGGGGGGATGGCTGGGGCCAACGTCCTGACTTTC.

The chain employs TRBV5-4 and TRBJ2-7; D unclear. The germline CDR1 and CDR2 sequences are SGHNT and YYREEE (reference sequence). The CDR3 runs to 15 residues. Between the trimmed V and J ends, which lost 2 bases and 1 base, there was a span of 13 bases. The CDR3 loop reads CASSLGRFGSYEQYF. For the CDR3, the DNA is TGTGCCAGCAGCTTAGGCAGGTTTGGGTCCTACGAGCAGTACTTC.

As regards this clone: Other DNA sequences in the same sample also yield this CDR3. CDR3 in DNA: TGTGCCTGGAGTGGGCGGAGCAATCAGCCCCAGCATTTT. Amino acid sequence: CAWSGRSNQPQHF. The J gene is TRBJ1-5, the V gene TRBV30; D is ambiguous. The germline V gene has CDR1 GTSNPN and CDR2 SVGIG (reference sequence). Trimming took 1 base from V and 1 from J, leaving 5 bases between them. This CDR3 has 13 amino acids.

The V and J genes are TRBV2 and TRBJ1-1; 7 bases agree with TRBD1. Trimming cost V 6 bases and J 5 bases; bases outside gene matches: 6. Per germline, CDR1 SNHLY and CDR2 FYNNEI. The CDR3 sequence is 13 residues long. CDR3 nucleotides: TGTGCCAGCAGGAAAGGGGGCGCGACTGAAGCTTTCTTT. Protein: CASRKGGATEAFF. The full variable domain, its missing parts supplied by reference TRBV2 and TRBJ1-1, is EPEVTQTPSHQVTQMGQEVILRCVPISNHLYFYWYRQILGQKVEFLVSFYNNEISEKSEIFDDQFSVERPDGSNFTLKIRSTKLEDSAMYFCASRKGGATEAFFGQGTRLTVV.

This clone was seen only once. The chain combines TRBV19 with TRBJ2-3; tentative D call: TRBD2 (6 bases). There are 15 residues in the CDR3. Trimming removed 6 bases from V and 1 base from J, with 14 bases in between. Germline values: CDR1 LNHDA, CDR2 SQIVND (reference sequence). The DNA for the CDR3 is TGTGCCAGTAGCGGCGGGGCAAGGGGCACAGATACGCAGTATTTT. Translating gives CASSGGARGTDTQYF.